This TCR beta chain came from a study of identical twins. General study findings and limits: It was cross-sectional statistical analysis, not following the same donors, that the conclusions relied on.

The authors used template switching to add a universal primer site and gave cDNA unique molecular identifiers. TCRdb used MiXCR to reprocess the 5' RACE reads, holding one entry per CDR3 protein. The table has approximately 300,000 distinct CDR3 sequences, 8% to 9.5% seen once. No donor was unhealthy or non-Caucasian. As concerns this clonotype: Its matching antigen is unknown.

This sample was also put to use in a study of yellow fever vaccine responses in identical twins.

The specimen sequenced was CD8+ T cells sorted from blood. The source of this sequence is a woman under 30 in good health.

CDR3 DNA: TGTGCCAGCAGCCGGAGCCAGGATCGTTATTACGAGCAGTACTTC. Translated: CASSRSQDRYYEQYF. V is TRBV3-1 and J is TRBJ2-7, with D unclear. The V and J ends lost 4 bases and 4 bases respectively, with 17 bases between them. CDR1 and CDR2 (germline): LGHDT, YNNKEL (reference sequence). CDR3 length equals 15 residues.